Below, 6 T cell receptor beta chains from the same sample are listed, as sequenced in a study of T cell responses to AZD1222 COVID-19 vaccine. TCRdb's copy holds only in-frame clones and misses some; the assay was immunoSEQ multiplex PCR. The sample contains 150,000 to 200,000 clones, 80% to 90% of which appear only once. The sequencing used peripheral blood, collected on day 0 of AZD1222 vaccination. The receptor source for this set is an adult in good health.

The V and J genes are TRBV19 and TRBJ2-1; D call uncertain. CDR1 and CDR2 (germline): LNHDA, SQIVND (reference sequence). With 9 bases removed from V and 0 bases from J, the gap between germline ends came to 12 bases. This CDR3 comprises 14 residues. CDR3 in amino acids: CASKPRVSYNEQFF. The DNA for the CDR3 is TGTGCCAGCAAACCAAGGGTCTCCTACAATGAGCAGTTCTTC.

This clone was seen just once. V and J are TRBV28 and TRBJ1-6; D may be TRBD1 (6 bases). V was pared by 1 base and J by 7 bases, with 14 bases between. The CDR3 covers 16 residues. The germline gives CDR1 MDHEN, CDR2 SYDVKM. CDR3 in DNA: TGTGCCAGCAGTTTATCTTCAGGACAGAAGAATTCACCCCTCCACTTT. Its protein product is CASSLSSGQKNSPLHF.

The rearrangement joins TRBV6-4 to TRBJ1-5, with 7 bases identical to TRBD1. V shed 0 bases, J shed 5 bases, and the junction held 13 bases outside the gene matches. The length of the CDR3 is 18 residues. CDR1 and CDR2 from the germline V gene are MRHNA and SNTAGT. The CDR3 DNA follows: TGTGCCAGCAGTGACTCGATATTTCGTACAGGGGTAGATCAGCCCCAGCATTTT. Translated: CASSDSIFRTGVDQPQHF.

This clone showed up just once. The CDR3: CASSPGTGSNEQYF. CDR3 coding DNA: TGTGCCAGCAGCCCAGGGACAGGGTCCAACGAGCAGTACTTC. The V gene is TRBV6-5, the J gene TRBJ2-7; 9 nucleotides agree with TRBD1. Trimming removed 6 bases from V and 5 bases from J; junction bases left unmatched: 8. Germline V lookup: CDR1 MNHEY, CDR2 SVGAGI. The CDR3 is 14 residues long.

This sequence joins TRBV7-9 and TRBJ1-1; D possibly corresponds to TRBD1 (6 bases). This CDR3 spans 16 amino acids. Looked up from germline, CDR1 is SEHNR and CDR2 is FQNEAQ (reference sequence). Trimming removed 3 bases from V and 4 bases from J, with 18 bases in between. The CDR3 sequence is CASSLRGGHRSTEAFF. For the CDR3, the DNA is TGTGCCAGCAGCTTGCGTGGGGGACACAGAAGCACTGAAGCTTTCTTT.

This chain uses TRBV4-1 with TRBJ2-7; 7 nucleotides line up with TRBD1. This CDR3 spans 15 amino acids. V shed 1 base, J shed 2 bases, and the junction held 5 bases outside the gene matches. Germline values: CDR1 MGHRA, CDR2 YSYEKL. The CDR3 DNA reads TGCGCCAGCAGCCAAGGAGGGGACAGTACCTACGAGCAGTACTTC. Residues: CASSQGGDSTYEQYF.